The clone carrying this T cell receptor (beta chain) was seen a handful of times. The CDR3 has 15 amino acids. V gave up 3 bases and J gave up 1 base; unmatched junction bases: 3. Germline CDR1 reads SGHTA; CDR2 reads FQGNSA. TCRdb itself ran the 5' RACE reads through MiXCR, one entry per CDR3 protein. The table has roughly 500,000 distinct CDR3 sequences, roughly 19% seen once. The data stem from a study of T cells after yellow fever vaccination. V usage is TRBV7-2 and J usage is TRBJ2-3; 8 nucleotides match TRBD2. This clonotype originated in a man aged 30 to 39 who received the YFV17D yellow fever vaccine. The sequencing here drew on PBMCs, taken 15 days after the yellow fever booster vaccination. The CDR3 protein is CASSFKAGGTDTQYF. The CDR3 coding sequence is TGTGCCAGCAGCTTTAAAGCGGGAGGCACAGATACGCAGTATTTT.